Shown below are 9 T cell receptor beta chains from a single sample sequenced in a study of CD8 T cells in ankylosing spondylitis. These TCRs' antigens remain unknown. Study-wide findings and caveats: Seemingly characteristic of ankylosing spondylitis blood was a TCR beta motif consisting of about 8 highly homologous variants.

One entry per CDR3 protein, called by TCRdb with MiXCR from the 5' RACE reads. The table shows under 950,000 distinct CDR3 sequences, with roughly 20% occurring only once. Sequences were obtained from blood, either unsorted or a sorted T cell fraction (not recorded which). Source of these receptors: a male donor with ankylosing spondylitis.

The chain joins TRBV2 to TRBJ2-4; the D gene is possibly TRBD2 (5 bases). Deletions cut 4 bases from V and 11 bases from J, with 12 bases between. Germline CDR1 reads SNHLY; CDR2 reads FYNNEI. The CDR3 contains 12 residues. DNA for the CDR3: TGTGCCAGCAGTGGCAGACGGACTTTTCAGTACTTC. Its protein product is CASSGRRTFQYF. Full variable domain (outside the CDR3, taken from reference TRBV2 and TRBJ2-4): EPEVTQTPSHQVTQMGQEVILRCVPISNHLYFYWYRQILGQKVEFLVSFYNNEISEKSEIFDDQFSVERPDGSNFTLKIRSTKLEDSAMYFCASSGRRTFQYFGAGTRLSVL.

This clonotype was observed a handful of times. The chain recombines TRBV4-2 with TRBJ2-1; D may be TRBD2 (6 bases). V was shortened by 0 bases and J by 11 bases, with 11 bases between the two germline ends. Germline CDR1 LGHNA, CDR2 YNFKEQ. The CDR3 runs to 13 residues. The CDR3 is CASSQDSGDQQFF. The CDR3 DNA follows: TGTGCCAGCAGCCAAGATTCGGGAGACCAGCAGTTCTTC.

V and J are TRBV12-3 or TRBV12-4 and TRBJ2-1; no clear D gene. Trimming stripped 5 bases from V and 8 bases from J, with 7 bases between. This CDR3 comprises 11 residues. The CDR3 region is CASSARDEQFF. In nucleotides, the CDR3 is TGTGCCAGCAGTGCGCGCGATGAGCAGTTCTTC.

This rearrangement joins TRBV11-2 to TRBJ2-3; D gene unclear. CDR1 and CDR2 from the germline V gene are SGHAT and FQNNGV. Trimming left V 3 bases short and J 2 bases short, with 15 bases between. The CDR3 runs 16 residues. For the CDR3, the DNA is TGTGCCAGCAGCTTCTTTGTGGAAAGCAACACAGATACGCAGTATTTT. Translation gives CASSFFVESNTDTQYF. The full variable domain, in which reference TRBV11-2 and TRBJ2-3 provide the parts outside the CDR3, is EAGVAQSPRYKIIEKRQSVAFWCNPISGHATLYWYQQILGQGPKLLIQFQNNGVVDDSQLPKDRFSAERLKGVDSTLKIQPAKLEDSAVYLCASSFFVESNTDTQYFGPGTRLTVL.

This clonotype turned up a few times. The chain uses TRBV7-8 and TRBJ2-7; TRBD1 might be the D (5 bases). V lost 3 bases and J lost 3, with 9 bases in between. Looked up from germline, CDR1 is SGHVS and CDR2 is FQNEAQ. This CDR3 has 13 amino acids. As DNA, the CDR3 is TGTGCCAGCAGCTTCACAGGCGACTACGAGCAGTACTTC. The encoded protein is CASSFTGDYEQYF.

V and J are TRBV6-1 and TRBJ1-1, with D perhaps matching TRBD1 (5 bases). The V gene lost 6 bases and the J gene lost 1 base, with 9 bases spanning the gap. This CDR3 is built from 13 residues. CDR1 is MNHNS, CDR2 SASEGT, per germline. This chain's CDR3 is CASRHRGNTEAFF. The CDR3 bases are TGTGCCAGCAGACATAGGGGGAACACTGAAGCTTTCTTT.

V gene TRBV11-2 combines with J gene TRBJ2-2, with unresolved D. Germline CDR1 and CDR2: SGHAT and FQNNGV. This CDR3 is 13 amino acids long. Trimming cost V 8 bases and J 6 bases, with 13 bases left between them. Written as DNA, the CDR3 is TGTGCCAGCTTCCGTTCGGCCTCCGGGGAGCTGTTTTTT. Amino acids: CASFRSASGELFF.

This chain connects TRBV5-1 to TRBJ1-1; 8 bases agree with TRBD1. The CDR3 totals 15 residues. J lost 5 bases, V lost 4 bases, and 10 bases had no gene match. Per germline, CDR1 SGHRS and CDR2 YFSETQ. The CDR3 spells CASSPNRGLGTEAFF. The CDR3, as DNA: TGCGCCAGCAGCCCTAACAGGGGGTTGGGAACTGAAGCTTTCTTT.

The chain employs TRBV4-3 and TRBJ2-2; D is possibly TRBD2 (6 bases). Germline CDR1 is LGHNA and CDR2 is YSLEER. Trimming removed 1 base at V and 0 bases at J, with 12 bases between. The CDR3 sequence is 17 residues long. CDR3 nucleotides: TGCGCCAGCAGCCAAGTTCGCGGCGGGACGAACACCGGGGAGCTGTTTTTT. The encoded protein is CASSQVRGGTNTGELFF.